This T cell receptor (beta chain) originates from a study of T cells after yellow fever vaccination. The study, taken as a whole, reports: A secondary response was less intense yet reached its peak sooner, at day 5 versus 15.

This clonotype has ten or more counts. Its antigen is currently unknown. The V gene end was trimmed by 5 bases and the J gene end by 7 bases; junction bases not matched to a gene: 11. Germline CDR1 is MRHNA and CDR2 is SNTAGT. This CDR3 spans 15 amino acids. Each CDR3 protein is one row after TCRdb ran MiXCR on the 5' RACE reads. The table shows some 340,000 distinct CDR3 sequences, with about 4% occurring only once. The rearrangement uses TRBV6-4 and TRBJ2-1, with TRBD1 matching 7 bases. The receptor comes from a young man who received the YFV17D yellow fever vaccine. Sequencing used PBMCs, obtained 5 days after the yellow fever booster vaccination. DNA for the CDR3: TGTGCCAGCAGTCACGAGGACAGGATCAAGAATGAGCAGTTCTTC. It yields the protein CASSHEDRIKNEQFF.